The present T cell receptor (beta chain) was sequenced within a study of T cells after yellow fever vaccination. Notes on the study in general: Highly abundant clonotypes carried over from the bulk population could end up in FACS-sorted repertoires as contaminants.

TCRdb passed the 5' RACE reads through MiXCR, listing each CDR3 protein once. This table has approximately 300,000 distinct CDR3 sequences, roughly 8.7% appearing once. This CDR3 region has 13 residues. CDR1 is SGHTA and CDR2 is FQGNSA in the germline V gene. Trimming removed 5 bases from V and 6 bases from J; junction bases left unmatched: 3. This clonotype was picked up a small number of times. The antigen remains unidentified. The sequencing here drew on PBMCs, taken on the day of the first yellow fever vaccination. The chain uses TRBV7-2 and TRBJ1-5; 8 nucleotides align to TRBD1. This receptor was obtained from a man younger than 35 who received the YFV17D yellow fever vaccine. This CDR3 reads CASSAGQGQPQHF. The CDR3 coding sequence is TGTGCCAGCAGCGCAGGACAGGGTCAGCCCCAGCATTTT.